The 5 T cell receptor beta chains in this list originate from one sample, sequenced in a study of T cell changes during pregnancy in multiple sclerosis. Sequencing used immunoSEQ multiplex PCR; TCRdb keeps in-frame clones, though not all of them. Among around 26,000 clones listed, 75% to 90% were seen once. Sequencing was performed on CD8+ T cells from peripheral blood mononuclear cells, taken in the second trimester of pregnancy. The receptors come from a female donor with multiple sclerosis, enrolled in a pregnancy study.

A few counts support this clone. The CDR3 loop reads CASSQDSNSGANVLTF. CDR3 coding DNA: TGTGCCAGCAGCCAAGATAGCAACTCTGGGGCCAACGTCCTGACTTTC. This sequence joins TRBV4-2 and TRBJ2-6; no clear D gene. CDR1 is LGHNA and CDR2 is YNFKEQ in the germline V gene. CDR3 length equals 16 residues. V lost 0 bases and J 0 bases, leaving 6 bases between the germline ends.

The chain has TRBV7-9 and TRBJ2-1; TRBD2 matches at 8 bases. Germline values: CDR1 SEHNR, CDR2 FQNEAQ (reference sequence). The V gene end was trimmed by 6 bases and the J gene end by 5 bases; junction bases not matched to a gene: 6. The CDR3 runs 14 residues. The CDR3 DNA reads as TGTGCCAGCAGTATCTTAGCGGGACACAATGAGCAGTTCTTC. Residues: CASSILAGHNEQFF.

The chain links TRBV6-5 to TRBJ2-7; 9 nucleotides match TRBD2. CDR1 is MNHEY and CDR2 is SVGAGI in the germline V gene. The junction had 8 bases not matched to a gene; V was cut back by 6 bases and J by 2 bases. CDR3 length: 15 residues. CDR3 sequence reads: CASRPGGGETYEQYF. The CDR3 region has the DNA TGTGCCAGCAGGCCCGGCGGGGGGGAGACCTACGAGCAGTACTTC.

This rearrangement joins TRBV11-2 to TRBJ2-1; TRBD1 might be the D (5 bases). Looked up from germline, CDR1 is SGHAT and CDR2 is FQNNGV. The CDR3 is 17 residues long. With 5 bases removed from V and 0 bases from J, the gap between germline ends came to 17 bases. The chain's CDR3 is CASSLTSQVSSYNEQFF. CDR3 DNA sequence: TGTGCCAGCAGCCTAACCTCACAGGTCAGCTCCTACAATGAGCAGTTCTTC.

This sequence joins TRBV15 and TRBJ2-1; TRBD2 matches 11 bases. Germline lookup yields CDR1 LNHNV and CDR2 YYDKDF (reference sequence). With V trimmed by 9 bases and J by 4 bases, 2 bases remained unmatched. This CDR3 has 13 residues. The CDR3 DNA sequence: TGTGCCACGGGACTAGCGGATTACAATGAGCAGTTCTTC. It is translated as CATGLADYNEQFF.